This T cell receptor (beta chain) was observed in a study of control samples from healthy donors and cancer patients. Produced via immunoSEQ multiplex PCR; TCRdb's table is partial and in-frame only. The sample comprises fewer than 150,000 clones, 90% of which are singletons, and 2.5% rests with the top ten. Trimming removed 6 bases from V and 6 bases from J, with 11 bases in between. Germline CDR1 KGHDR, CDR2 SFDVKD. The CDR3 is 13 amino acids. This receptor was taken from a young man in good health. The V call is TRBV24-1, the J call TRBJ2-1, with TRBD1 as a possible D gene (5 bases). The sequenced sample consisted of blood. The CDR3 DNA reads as TGTGCCACCAGTCTAGGGGTCGGCAATGAGCAGTTCTTC. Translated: CATSLGVGNEQFF.